The following is a T cell receptor beta chain sequence with its context. Its antigen is not known. The table came from immunoSEQ multiplex PCR; TCRdb's copy has only in-frame clones and leaves some out. This repertoire shows about 150,000 clones, 88% found once; its top ten account for 3%. The donors belonged to the roughly 110-subject validation cohort, separate from the roughly 700-subject first cohort. This specimen belongs to a study of cytomegalovirus exposure and HLA in healthy donors. Study-level findings and limits: Investigators reported approximately 150 TCR beta chains as tied to cytomegalovirus. As confirmed in vitro, three CMV-associated chains were specific for CMV antigens.

This CDR3 has 14 residues. V was shortened by 0 bases and J by 1 base, with 5 bases between the two germline ends. Germline V CDR1 and CDR2: SGDLS, YYNGEE. The specimen sequenced was PBMCs. This TCR was recovered from a man between 18 and 35 years old in good health and CMV-seronegative. The chain employs TRBV9 and TRBJ1-5; the D is unclear. The CDR3 protein is CASSVGPSNQPQHF. As DNA, the CDR3 is TGTGCCAGCAGCGTAGGGCCCAGCAATCAGCCCCAGCATTTT.